One and the same sample provided the 7 T cell receptor beta chains below, sequenced in a study of cytomegalovirus exposure and HLA in healthy donors. The study ran its PCR with 60 Vbeta and 13 Jbeta primers. The assay was immunoSEQ multiplex PCR, and TCRdb's table has in-frame clones only and misses some. The table shows 140,000 to 150,000 clones, with roughly 78% occurring only once. Sequences were obtained from PBMCs. The receptor source for this set is a female donor in good health and CMV-seronegative.

J is TRBJ1-1 and V is TRBV5-1, with TRBD1 matching 7 bases. Germline V lookup: CDR1 SGHRS, CDR2 YFSETQ. The junction had 12 bases not matched to a gene; V was cut back by 1 base and J by 6 bases. The CDR3 is 16 residues long. The CDR3 DNA reads TGCGCCAGCAGCTTGTGGCCACTCCAGGGGGGAGCTGAAGCTTTCTTT. As protein: CASSLWPLQGGAEAFF.

This clone appeared once. The chain joins TRBV15 to TRBJ2-1, with D perhaps TRBD1 (5 bases). Germline V gene data show CDR1 as LNHNV and CDR2 as YYDKDF (reference sequence). The CDR3 is 16 residues long. Between the trimmed V and J ends, which lost 3 bases and 5 bases, there was a span of 17 bases. CDR3 residues: CATSSIGHTLNNEQFF. DNA of the CDR3: TGTGCCACCAGCAGCATAGGACACACGCTGAACAATGAGCAGTTCTTC.

The V gene is TRBV5-1, the J gene TRBJ1-4; D remains unclear. The CDR3 sequence is 14 residues long. V dropped 4 bases and J dropped 3 bases, with 10 bases sitting between them. The V gene's germline CDR1 is SGHRS and CDR2 YFSETQ. The CDR3 nucleotides read TGCGCCAGCAGCATCGGTCAGGCTAATGAAAAACTGTTTTTT. Translated, it gives CASSIGQANEKLFF.

CDR3 coding DNA: TGTGCCAGCCGGTCCCGGGACAGGGTCCTTCACGGAAACACCATATATTTT. The encoded protein is CASRSRDRVLHGNTIYF. The rearrangement joins TRBV19 to TRBJ1-3, with TRBD1 identical over 9 bases. J was trimmed by 4 bases and V by 9 bases; bases with no gene match: 16. The CDR3 runs to 17 residues. Germline CDR1 LNHDA, CDR2 SQIVND (reference sequence). The complete variable domain, with remaining parts taken from reference TRBV19 and TRBJ1-3, reads DGGITQSPKYLFRKEGQNVTLSCEQNLNHDAMYWYRQDPGQGLRLIYYSQIVNDFQKGDIAEGYSVSREKKESFPLTVTSAQKNPTAFYLCASRSRDRVLHGNTIYFGEGSWLTVV.

The CDR3 DNA is TGTGCCAGCAGCTCGAGGAGGGACAGGGGGCGAAGCGGGGGCACAGATACGCAGTATTTT. Encoded protein: CASSSRRDRGRSGGTDTQYF. The chain is built from TRBV13 and TRBJ2-3; TRBD1 matches at 12 bases. Germline CDR1 and CDR2: PRHDT and FYEKMQ (reference sequence). The CDR3 spans 20 residues. After removal of 4 bases from V and 1 base from J, the junction contained 15 bases not matched to a gene.

This clone was counted between two and nine times. This sequence joins TRBV7-9 and TRBJ2-3; possible D gene TRBD1, 5 bases. The CDR3 covers 13 residues. V shed 8 bases and J shed 6 bases, with 15 bases lying between them. Germline V lookup: CDR1 SEHNR, CDR2 FQNEAQ (reference sequence). DNA of the CDR3: TGTGCCAGCCAAACAGGCCTTGGGGATACGCAGTATTTT. As protein: CASQTGLGDTQYF.

The gene calls are TRBV6-6 and TRBJ1-2; tentative D call: TRBD1 (6 bases). V gave up 2 bases and J gave up 2 bases, with 12 bases separating them. Germline V gene sequence: CDR1 MNHNY, CDR2 SVGAGI (reference sequence). The CDR3 runs to 15 residues. The CDR3 reads CASSYGGQTNYGYTF. CDR3 DNA sequence: TGTGCCAGCAGTTACGGGGGACAAACCAACTATGGCTACACCTTC.